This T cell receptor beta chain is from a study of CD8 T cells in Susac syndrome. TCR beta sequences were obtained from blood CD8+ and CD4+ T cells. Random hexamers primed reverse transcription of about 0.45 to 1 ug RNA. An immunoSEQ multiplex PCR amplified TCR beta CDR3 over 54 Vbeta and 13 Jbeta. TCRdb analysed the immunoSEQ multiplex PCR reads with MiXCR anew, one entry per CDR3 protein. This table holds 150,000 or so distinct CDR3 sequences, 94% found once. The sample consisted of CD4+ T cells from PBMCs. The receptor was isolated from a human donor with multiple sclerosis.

In DNA form, the CDR3 reads TGCGCCAGCAGCCAAGGGGGCCGAAACAATGAGCAGTTCTTC. Its protein is CASSQGGRNNEQFF. The V and J genes are TRBV5-1 and TRBJ2-1; 7 bases fit TRBD1. After removal of 4 bases from V and 5 bases from J, the junction contained 6 bases not matched to a gene. Germline V CDR1 and CDR2: SGHRS, YFSETQ. This CDR3 region has 14 residues.